The clone carrying this T cell receptor (beta chain) occurred a few times. Antigen: not known. Germline V gene sequence: CDR1 ENHRY, CDR2 SYGVKD. V lost 4 bases and J 0 bases, leaving 12 bases between the germline ends. This CDR3 region has 15 residues. The data derive from a study of blood T cells in healthy people across ages. The authors ran a second PCR of about 7 to 11 cycles using a sample-barcoded 5' primer and a J-beta primer mix. From the 5' RACE reads, TCRdb called clonotypes with MiXCR, one entry per CDR3 protein. The table lists about 1,500,000 distinct CDR3 sequences, 42% of them singletons. Findings and caveats of the study: The study found more naive CD4+ cells and higher diversity in long-lived than aged donors.

V and J are TRBV10-3 and TRBJ1-2; TRBD1 might be the D (5 bases). Sequencing used blood. The TCR comes from a woman aged 18-35 years in good health. The CDR3 bases are TGTGCCATCAGTGGCGGGACGCCAGCTAACTATGGCTACACCTTC. This gives the protein CAISGGTPANYGYTF.